The 2 T cell receptor beta chains given below trace back to one sample, sequenced in a study of post-analysis software for immune sequencing data. General study points: Included in a set of 5 or 6 TRBV segments more frequent in patients than controls were TRBV5-6, TRBV5-1 and TRBV20-1.

These receptors have no known antigen. Sequencing libraries made from TCR beta cDNA carried unique molecular identifiers. MiXCR, run by TCRdb on the PCR reads, gives a single entry per CDR3 protein. The repertoire has approximately 250,000 distinct CDR3 sequences, around 34% of them found once; the top ten carry around 4.8%. The sequenced material came from blood. These TCRs come from a girl under 18 with multiple sclerosis.

As to this clonotype: A much more abundant neighbour one base away suggests this may be a read error. The genes are TRBV2 and TRBJ1-6; no definite D call. CDR3 length: 15 residues. Germline V gene sequence: CDR1 SNHLY, CDR2 FYNNEI. CDR3 residues: CASSEGFQPGSPRHF. The DNA for the CDR3 is TGTGCCAGCAGTGAAGGATTCCAGCCGGGTTCACCCCGCCACTTT.

The table lists this clonotype with many counts. The DNA for the CDR3 is TGTGCCAGCAGTCTACAGGGGGCAAGGGAGACCCAGTACTTC. Encoded protein: CASSLQGARETQYF. The gene calls are TRBV12-3 or TRBV12-4 and TRBJ2-5; 9 bases are shared with TRBD1. The CDR3 sequence is 14 residues long. Unmatched junction bases numbered 6, after V lost 5 bases and J lost 5 bases.